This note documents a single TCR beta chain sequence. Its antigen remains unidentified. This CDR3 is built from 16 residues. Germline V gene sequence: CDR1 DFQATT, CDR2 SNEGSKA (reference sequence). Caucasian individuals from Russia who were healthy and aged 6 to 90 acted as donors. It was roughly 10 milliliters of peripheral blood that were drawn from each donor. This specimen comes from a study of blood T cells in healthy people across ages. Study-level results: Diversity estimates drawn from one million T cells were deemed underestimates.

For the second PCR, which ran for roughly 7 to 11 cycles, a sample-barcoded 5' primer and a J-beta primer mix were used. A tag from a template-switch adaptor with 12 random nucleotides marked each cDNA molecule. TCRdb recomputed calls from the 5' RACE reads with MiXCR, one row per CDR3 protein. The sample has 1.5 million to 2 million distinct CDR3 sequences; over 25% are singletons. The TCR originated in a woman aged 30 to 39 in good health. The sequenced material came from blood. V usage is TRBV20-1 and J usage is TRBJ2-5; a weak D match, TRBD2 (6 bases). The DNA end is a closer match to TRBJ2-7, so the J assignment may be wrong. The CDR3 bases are TGCAGTGCTGTCTCAGTGGGGGAGGCCCTGAGGTACGAGCAGTACTTC. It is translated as CSAVSVGEALRYEQYF.